Reported below is one TCR beta chain. The naive gate required viable CD3+CD4+ or CD3+CD8+ cells with CCR7+CD45RA+CD45RO-CD95-CD27+CD28+ phenotype. The data are from a study of T cells after posttransplantation cyclophosphamide. Profiled with immunoSEQ multiplex PCR; TCRdb holds only in-frame clones, not every one. The sample includes 9,500 to 10,000 clones, 95% to 98% of them seen just once. The CDR3 totals 15 residues. Looked up from germline, CDR1 is SGDLS and CDR2 is YYNGEE. Germline trimming cut 4 bases from V and 7 bases from J; bases unmatched to any gene: 8. Sequenced input: naive CD4+ T cells sorted from PBMCs. The source is a woman aged 55-69 years in good health, CMV-negative, and a related stem cell transplant donor. The J gene is TRBJ2-1, the V gene TRBV9; the match to TRBD2 covers 10 bases. CDR3 DNA sequence: TGTGCCAGCAGCCGGAGCGGGAGGGCCCCAAATGAGCAGTTCTTC. Amino acid sequence: CASSRSGRAPNEQFF.